This TCR beta chain was identified in a study of blood T cell repertoires in COVID-19. Overall study context: The samples span acute and convalescent COVID-19 from the United States, Italy and Spain.

Enrolled through a virtual design, the participants were between 18 and 89 years of age and came from roughly 22 US areas. This CDR3 has 15 residues. Germline V gene sequence: CDR1 SGHAT, CDR2 FQNNGV. V shed 4 bases and J shed 4 bases, with 16 bases lying between them. Profiling relied on immunoSEQ multiplex PCR, and the TCRdb table lists in-frame clones only, not all of them. The sample contains fewer than 300,000 clones, 70% to 90% of which appear only once. This rearrangement joins TRBV11-2 to TRBJ1-1; D call uncertain. Specimen: PBMCs or T cells enriched from blood (not recorded which). This clonotype was sampled from a woman in her 30s who had recovered from COVID-19. This CDR3 is CASSSARQLGTEAFF. CDR3 bases: TGTGCCAGCAGCTCCGCTAGGCAGCTAGGCACTGAAGCTTTCTTT.